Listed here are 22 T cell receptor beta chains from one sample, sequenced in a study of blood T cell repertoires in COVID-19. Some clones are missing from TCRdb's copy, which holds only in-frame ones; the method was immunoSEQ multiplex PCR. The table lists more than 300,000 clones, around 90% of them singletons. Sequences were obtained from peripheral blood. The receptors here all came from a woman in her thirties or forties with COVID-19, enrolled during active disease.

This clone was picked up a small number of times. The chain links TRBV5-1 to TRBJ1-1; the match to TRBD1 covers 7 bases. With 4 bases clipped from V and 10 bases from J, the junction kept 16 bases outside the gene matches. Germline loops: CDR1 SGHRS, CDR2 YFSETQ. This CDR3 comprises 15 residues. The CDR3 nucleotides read TGCGCCAGCAGCCCAAGGACAGGAACCGAAGGGAGAGCTTTCTTT. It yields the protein CASSPRTGTEGRAFF.

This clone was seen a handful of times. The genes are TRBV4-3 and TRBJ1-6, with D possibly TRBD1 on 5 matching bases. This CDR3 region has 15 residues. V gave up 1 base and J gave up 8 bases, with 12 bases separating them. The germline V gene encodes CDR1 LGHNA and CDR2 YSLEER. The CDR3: CASSQASFRDSPLHF. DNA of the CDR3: TGCGCCAGCAGCCAAGCCTCTTTCAGGGATTCACCCCTCCACTTT.

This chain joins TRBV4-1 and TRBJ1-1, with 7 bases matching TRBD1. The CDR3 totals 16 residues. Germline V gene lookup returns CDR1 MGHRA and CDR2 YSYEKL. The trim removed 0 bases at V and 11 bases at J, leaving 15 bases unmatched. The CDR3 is CASSQEKAGGNFRAFF. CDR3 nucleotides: TGCGCCAGCAGCCAAGAAAAGGCAGGGGGGAACTTTAGGGCTTTCTTT.

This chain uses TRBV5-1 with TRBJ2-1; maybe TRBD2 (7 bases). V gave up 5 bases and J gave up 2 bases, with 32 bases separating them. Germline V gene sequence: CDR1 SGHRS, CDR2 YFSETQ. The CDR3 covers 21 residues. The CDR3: CASRTSYPGRGAQWAYNEQFF. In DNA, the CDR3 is TGCGCCAGCAGGACTTCCTACCCGGGGAGGGGGGCCCAGTGGGCCTACAATGAGCAGTTCTTC.

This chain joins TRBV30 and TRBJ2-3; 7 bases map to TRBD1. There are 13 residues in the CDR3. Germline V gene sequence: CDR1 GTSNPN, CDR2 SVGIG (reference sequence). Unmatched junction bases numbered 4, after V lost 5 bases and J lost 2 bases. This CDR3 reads CAWDRANTDTQYF. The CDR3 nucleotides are TGTGCCTGGGACAGGGCGAACACAGATACGCAGTATTTT.

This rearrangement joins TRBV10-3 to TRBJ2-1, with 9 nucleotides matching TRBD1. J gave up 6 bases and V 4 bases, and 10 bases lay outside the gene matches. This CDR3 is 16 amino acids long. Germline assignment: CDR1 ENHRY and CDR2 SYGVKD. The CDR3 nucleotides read TGTGCCATCAGTGGGGGGGACAGGGCCCTCATCAATGAGCAGTTCTTC. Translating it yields CAISGGDRALINEQFF.

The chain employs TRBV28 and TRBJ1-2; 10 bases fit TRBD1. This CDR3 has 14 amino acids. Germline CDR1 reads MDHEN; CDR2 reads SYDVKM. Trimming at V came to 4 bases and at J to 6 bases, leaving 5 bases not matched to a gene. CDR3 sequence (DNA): TGTGCCAGCAGTTCCGGGACAGGGGTTAATGGCTACACCTTC. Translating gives CASSSGTGVNGYTF.

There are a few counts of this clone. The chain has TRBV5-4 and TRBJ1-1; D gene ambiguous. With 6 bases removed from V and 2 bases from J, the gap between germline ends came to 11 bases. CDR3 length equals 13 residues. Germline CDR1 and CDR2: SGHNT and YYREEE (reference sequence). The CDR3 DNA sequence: TGTGCCAGCATCCTACGGGGTAACACTGAAGCTTTCTTT. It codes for CASILRGNTEAFF.

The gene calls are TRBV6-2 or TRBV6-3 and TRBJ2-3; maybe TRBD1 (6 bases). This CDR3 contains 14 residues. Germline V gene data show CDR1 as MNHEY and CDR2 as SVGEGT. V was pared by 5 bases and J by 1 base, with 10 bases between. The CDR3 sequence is CASSPRTGTDTQYF. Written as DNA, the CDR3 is TGTGCCAGCAGTCCAAGGACAGGCACAGATACGCAGTATTTT.

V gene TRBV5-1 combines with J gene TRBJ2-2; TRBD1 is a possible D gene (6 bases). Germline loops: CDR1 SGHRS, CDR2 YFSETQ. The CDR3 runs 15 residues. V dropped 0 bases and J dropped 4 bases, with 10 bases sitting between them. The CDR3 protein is CASSLEQGRTGELFF. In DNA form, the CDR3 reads TGCGCCAGCAGCTTGGAGCAGGGGCGCACCGGGGAGCTGTTTTTT. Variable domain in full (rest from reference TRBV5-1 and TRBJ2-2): KAGVTQTPRYLIKTRGQQVTLSCSPISGHRSVSWYQQTPGQGLQFLFEYFSETQRNKGNFPGRFSGRQFSNSRSEMNVSTLELGDSALYLCASSLEQGRTGELFFGEGSRLTVL.

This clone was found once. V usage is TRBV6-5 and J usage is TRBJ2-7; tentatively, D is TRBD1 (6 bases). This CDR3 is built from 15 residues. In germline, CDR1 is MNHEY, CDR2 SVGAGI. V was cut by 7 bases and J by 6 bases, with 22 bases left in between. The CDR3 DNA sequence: TGTGCCAGCACCCTAGGACAGTTAGCTCGCTCCGAGCAGTACTTC. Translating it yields CASTLGQLARSEQYF.

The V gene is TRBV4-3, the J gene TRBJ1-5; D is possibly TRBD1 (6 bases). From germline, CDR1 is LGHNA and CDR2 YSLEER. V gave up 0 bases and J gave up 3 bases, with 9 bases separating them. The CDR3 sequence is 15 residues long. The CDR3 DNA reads TGCGCCAGCAGCCAAGATCAGGGGCTCAATCAGCCCCAGCATTTT. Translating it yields CASSQDQGLNQPQHF.

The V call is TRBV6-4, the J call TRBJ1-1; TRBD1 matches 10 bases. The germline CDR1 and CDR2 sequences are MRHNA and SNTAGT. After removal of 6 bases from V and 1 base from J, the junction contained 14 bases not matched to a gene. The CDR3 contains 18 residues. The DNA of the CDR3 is TGTGCCAGCAGACCGACAGGACAGGGGGGATGGAGGAACACTGAAGCTTTCTTT. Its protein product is CASRPTGQGGWRNTEAFF.

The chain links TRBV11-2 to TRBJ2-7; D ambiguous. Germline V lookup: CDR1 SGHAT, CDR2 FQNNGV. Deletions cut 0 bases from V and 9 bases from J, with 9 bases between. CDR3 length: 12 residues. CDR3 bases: TGTGCCAGCAGCTTAGAGTGGAGCGCGCAGTACTTC. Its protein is CASSLEWSAQYF.

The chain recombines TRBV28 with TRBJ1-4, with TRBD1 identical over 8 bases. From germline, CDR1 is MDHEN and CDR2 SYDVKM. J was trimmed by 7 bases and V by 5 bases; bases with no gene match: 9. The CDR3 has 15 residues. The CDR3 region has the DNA TGTGCCAGCAGTGCTCCGGGACAGGAGGGTGAAAAACTGTTTTTT. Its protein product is CASSAPGQEGEKLFF.

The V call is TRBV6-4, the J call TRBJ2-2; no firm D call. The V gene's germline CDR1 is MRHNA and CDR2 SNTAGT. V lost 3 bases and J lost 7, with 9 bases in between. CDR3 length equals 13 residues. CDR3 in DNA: TGTGCCAGCAGTGAAAACGGTAGCGGGGAGCTGTTTTTT. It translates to CASSENGSGELFF.

The CDR3 here is CSAGGIYEQYF. The CDR3 DNA sequence: TGCAGTGCAGGGGGCATCTACGAGCAGTACTTC. The rearrangement uses TRBV20-1 and TRBJ2-7; TRBD1 matches at 7 bases. V trimming: 6 bases; J trimming: 3 bases; junction bases outside the gene matches: 2. This CDR3 region has 11 residues. Germline V gene lookup returns CDR1 DFQATT and CDR2 SNEGSKA (reference sequence).

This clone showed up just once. The CDR3 is CASSPLAGGVTGKNIQYF. DNA of the CDR3: TGTGCCAGCAGTCCTCTAGCGGGAGGAGTGACTGGCAAAAACATTCAGTACTTC. This chain uses TRBV6-6 with TRBJ2-4, with 11 bases fitting TRBD2. Germline V CDR1 and CDR2: MNHNY, SVGAGI (reference sequence). The ends lost 5 bases at V and 3 bases at J; junction bases unmatched: 12. The CDR3 is made up of 18 amino acids.

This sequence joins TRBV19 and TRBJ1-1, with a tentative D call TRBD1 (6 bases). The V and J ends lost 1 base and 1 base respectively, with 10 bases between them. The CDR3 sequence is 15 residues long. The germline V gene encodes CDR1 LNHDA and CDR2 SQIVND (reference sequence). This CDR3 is CASSIGIQGNTEAFF. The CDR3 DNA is TGTGCCAGTAGTATAGGGATACAGGGGAACACTGAAGCTTTCTTT. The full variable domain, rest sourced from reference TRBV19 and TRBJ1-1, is DGGITQSPKYLFRKEGQNVTLSCEQNLNHDAMYWYRQDPGQGLRLIYYSQIVNDFQKGDIAEGYSVSREKKESFPLTVTSAQKNPTAFYLCASSIGIQGNTEAFFGQGTRLTVV.

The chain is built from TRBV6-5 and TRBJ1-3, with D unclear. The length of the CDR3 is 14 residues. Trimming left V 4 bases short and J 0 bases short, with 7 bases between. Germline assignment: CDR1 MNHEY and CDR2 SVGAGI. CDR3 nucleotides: TGTGCCAGCAGTTTCACGGTCTCTGGAAACACCATATATTTT. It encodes CASSFTVSGNTIYF.

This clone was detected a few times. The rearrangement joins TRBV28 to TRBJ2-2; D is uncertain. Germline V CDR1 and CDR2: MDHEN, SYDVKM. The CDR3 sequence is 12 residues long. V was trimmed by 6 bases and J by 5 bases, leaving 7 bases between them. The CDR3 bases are TGTGCCAGCAGCGAGAAAACCGGGGAGCTGTTTTTT. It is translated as CASSEKTGELFF.

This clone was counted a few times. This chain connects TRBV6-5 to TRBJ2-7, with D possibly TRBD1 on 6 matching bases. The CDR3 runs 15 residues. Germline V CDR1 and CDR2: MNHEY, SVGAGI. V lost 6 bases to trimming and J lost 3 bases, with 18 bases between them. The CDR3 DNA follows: TGTGCCAGCAGGAGGTCAAGACAGGAGATCTACGAGCAGTACTTC. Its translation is CASRRSRQEIYEQYF.